The source of this T cell receptor beta chain is a study of blood T cell repertoires in COVID-19. Study details: Material from acute and convalescent COVID-19 was sourced from the United States, Italy and Spain.

As processed by the authors: Estimated nucleated cell counts came from reference gene primer amplification. The protocol was immunoSEQ multiplex PCR, while the TCRdb copy is restricted to in-frame clones and leaves out a portion. The DNA was the basis for D and trimming; V, J and clone size are from that table. The sample lists some 320,000 clones, more than 85% occurring once. This CDR3 contains 16 residues. Trimming pared 1 base from V and 3 bases from J, leaving 13 bases between. Germline CDR1 MNHNS, CDR2 SASEGT. Exposed study participants had met a COVID-19 case within 2 weeks before entry. Specimen: PBMCs or T cells enriched from blood (not recorded which). The receptor comes from a woman aged 25-40 years who had been exposed to COVID-19. This rearrangement joins TRBV6-1 to TRBJ2-4, with D perhaps TRBD2 (6 bases). The CDR3 sequence is CASSEVPGLGKNIQYF. The CDR3 nucleotides read TGTGCCAGCAGTGAAGTTCCGGGACTGGGCAAAAACATTCAGTACTTC.